These 29 T cell receptor beta chains originate from one sample sequenced in a study of T cell repertoires in cytomegalovirus infection. MiXCR, applied by TCRdb to the reads, yields one record per CDR3 protein. Of approximately 500,000 distinct CDR3 sequences in the sample, 15% to 20% were seen once. The specimen was CD8+ T cells from PBMCs. These receptors were obtained from a human donor in good health (CMV status not recorded). Some clones in this sample may be carry-over from other donors' samples.

The J gene is TRBJ2-7, the V gene TRBV9; no definite D call. Per germline, CDR1 SGDLS and CDR2 YYNGEE. V was clipped by 0 bases and J by 5 bases, with 12 bases between them. The CDR3 is 14 amino acids. This CDR3 reads CASSVVDRSHEQYF. In DNA, the CDR3 is TGTGCCAGCAGCGTAGTAGATCGGAGCCACGAGCAGTACTTC.

The rearrangement links TRBV11-2 to TRBJ2-7; D is perhaps TRBD2 (5 bases). The CDR3 covers 15 residues. The germline V gene has CDR1 SGHAT and CDR2 FQNNGV. Trimming stripped 4 bases from V and 1 base from J, with 14 bases between. The CDR3 reads CASSWGTRQSYEQYF. The CDR3 DNA sequence: TGTGCCAGCAGCTGGGGTACTAGGCAATCCTACGAGCAGTACTTC.

This clonotype was recorded many times. The CDR3 DNA reads TGTGCCAGCAGTTATCGATCCGAGGGGGACAGGGGCCCCTACACAGATACGCAGTATTTT. Translated, it gives CASSYRSEGDRGPYTDTQYF. The genes are TRBV28 and TRBJ2-3; TRBD1 aligns across 10 bases. CDR3 length: 20 amino acids. Germline V gene data show CDR1 as MDHEN and CDR2 as SYDVKM. V was pared by 4 bases and J by 2 bases, with 18 bases of the junction left unmatched.

There are many counts of this clonotype. V gene TRBV27 combines with J gene TRBJ1-2; maybe TRBD1 (5 bases). The ends were cut back, 6 bases at V and 6 bases at J, with 11 bases in the middle. The CDR3 spans 12 residues. Germline V gene lookup returns CDR1 MNHEY and CDR2 SMNVEV (reference sequence). The DNA for the CDR3 is TGTGCCAGCAGGCCAACAGGAGATGGCTACACCTTC. As protein: CASRPTGDGYTF.

This clonotype was detected only a few times. The rearrangement links TRBV20-1 to TRBJ2-3, with D possibly being TRBD1 or TRBD2 (7 bases each). CDR1 and CDR2 (germline): DFQATT, SNEGSKA (reference sequence). This CDR3 has 13 residues. V lost 5 bases to trimming and J lost 6 bases, with 15 bases between them. CDR3 coding DNA: TGCAGTGCTCGAAGACAGGGAGGGGATACGCAGTATTTT. It encodes CSARRQGGDTQYF.

The gene calls are TRBV13 and TRBJ2-1; no reliable D call. Germline CDR1 reads PRHDT; CDR2 reads FYEKMQ (reference sequence). The CDR3 is 12 residues long. V was clipped by 3 bases and J by 8 bases, with 8 bases between them. The CDR3 spells CASSFMYHEQFF. The CDR3, as DNA: TGTGCCAGCAGCTTCATGTACCATGAGCAGTTCTTC.

This clonotype was seen at least ten times. The V gene is TRBV7-3, the J gene TRBJ2-1; D unclear. This CDR3 comprises 13 residues. Germline V gene data show CDR1 as SGHTA and CDR2 as FQGTGA. Between the trimmed V and J ends, which lost 5 bases and 6 bases, there was a span of 11 bases. Written as DNA, the CDR3 is TGTGCCAGCAGCCCTGGCCGGAGCAATGAGCAGTTCTTC. Encoded protein: CASSPGRSNEQFF.

This clonotype was seen a handful of times. CDR3 DNA: TGTGCCAGCCTTCCGCGTGAGGTCATGGCTAGCGGGACAGGTGATACGCAGTATTTT. Its protein is CASLPREVMASGTGDTQYF. The chain carries TRBV7-9 and TRBJ2-3; the D gene is possibly TRBD2 (9 bases). This CDR3 contains 19 residues. Trimming removed 8 bases at V and 6 bases at J, with 33 bases between. CDR1 and CDR2 (germline): SEHNR, FQNEAQ (reference sequence).

With respect to this clonotype: Since a much larger clone is just one base distant, this may be a read error. The genes are TRBV12-3 or TRBV12-4 and TRBJ1-5, with 7 bases aligning to TRBD1. V lost 5 bases and J lost 7; bases outside the gene matches: 8. The CDR3 extends over 14 amino acids. The CDR3 region is CASSPTGDIQPQHF. The CDR3, as DNA: TGTGCCAGCAGTCCCACAGGGGATATACAGCCCCAGCATTTT.

The rearrangement links TRBV4-1 to TRBJ2-7, with D possibly matching TRBD1 (6 bases). The germline V gene encodes CDR1 MGHRA and CDR2 YSYEKL. CDR3 length equals 14 residues. Deletions cut 5 bases from V and 4 bases from J, with 15 bases between. In DNA form, the CDR3 reads TGCGCCAGCAGCGTAAAGGGGGAAGGATACGAGCAGTACTTC. Its protein is CASSVKGEGYEQYF.

This clonotype was picked up a small number of times. The chain couples TRBV6-6 to TRBJ2-5, with D possibly being TRBD1 (6 bases). The CDR3 runs to 14 residues. The germline V gene has CDR1 MNHNY and CDR2 SVGAGI (reference sequence). The V end lost 5 bases, the J end lost 0 bases, and 10 bases lay between the germline ends. CDR3 bases: TGTGCCAGCAGTCGACAGGCTAACCAAGAGACCCAGTACTTC. It codes for CASSRQANQETQYF.

Worth noting for this clonotype: A junction boundary mismatches the germline segment, possibly from a read error. This chain connects TRBV27 to TRBJ2-1; D remains unclear. Germline V gives CDR1 MNHEY, CDR2 SMNVEV (reference sequence). This CDR3 is built from 12 residues. DNA of the CDR3: TGTACCAGCAGTGCCACCAAGAATGAGCAGTTCTTC. Its translation is CTSSATKNEQFF.

V is TRBV20-1 and J is TRBJ2-7; D assignment may be TRBD1 or TRBD2 (5 bases each). CDR3 length equals 13 residues. Deletions cut 1 base from V and 0 bases from J, with 7 bases between. The V gene's germline CDR1 is DFQATT and CDR2 SNEGSKA (reference sequence). In DNA form, the CDR3 reads TGCAGTGCTAGAGGAGGGGTCTCCTACGAGCAGTACTTC. Translated: CSARGGVSYEQYF.

The rearrangement uses TRBV30 and TRBJ2-1; D is unresolved. Per germline, CDR1 GTSNPN and CDR2 SVGIG (reference sequence). Trimming left V 1 base short and J 0 bases short, with 13 bases between. The CDR3 consists of 16 residues. The CDR3 nucleotides are TGTGCCTGGAGTGCCTTTAACACCCCCTCCTACAATGAGCAGTTCTTC. It translates to CAWSAFNTPSYNEQFF.

Remarks on this clonotype: Being one base from a much bigger clone, this may be a read error. The chain joins TRBV7-9 to TRBJ2-7, with D possibly TRBD2 on 5 matching bases. There are 15 residues in the CDR3. The germline gives CDR1 SEHNR, CDR2 FQNEAQ (reference sequence). CDR3: CPSSLDPGTSYEQYF. The CDR3 DNA follows: TGTCCCAGCAGCTTAGACCCGGGAACCTCCTACGAGCAGTACTTC.

This clonotype was recorded many times. The J gene is TRBJ1-2, the V gene TRBV7-9, with D possibly matching TRBD1 (5 bases). From germline, CDR1 is SEHNR and CDR2 FQNEAQ (reference sequence). CDR3 length: 15 residues. Trimming pared 8 bases from V and 5 bases from J, leaving 21 bases between. The DNA of the CDR3 is TGTGCCAGCGTCCCAAGGGGTGGGATAGAATATGGCTACACCTTC. Encoded protein: CASVPRGGIEYGYTF.

The table lists this clonotype with a few counts. V gene TRBV10-3 combines with J gene TRBJ2-7, with 7 bases identical to TRBD2. This CDR3 has 17 residues. Germline CDR1 is ENHRY and CDR2 is SYGVKD. V gave up 6 bases and J gave up 0 bases; unmatched junction bases: 14. CDR3 in DNA: TGTGCCATCAGCCACCGTGCTAGCGGAGAGAGCTCCTACGAGCAGTACTTC. Protein: CAISHRASGESSYEQYF.

This clonotype was observed many times. V and J are TRBV7-8 and TRBJ2-3; no firm D call. V was shortened by 5 bases and J by 4 bases, with 22 bases between the two germline ends. CDR3 length equals 17 residues. CDR1 SGHVS and CDR2 FQNEAQ come from the germline V gene. Here the CDR3 DNA reads TGTGCCAGCAGCCCCTTTGTTGGATATGATCCTTCAGATACGCAGTATTTT. This translates into CASSPFVGYDPSDTQYF.

This clonotype occurred many times. V and J are TRBV5-6 and TRBJ2-7; unclear D gene. The CDR3 consists of 15 residues. V was pared by 0 bases and J by 5 bases, with 15 bases between. Germline V gene sequence: CDR1 SGHDT, CDR2 YYEEEE. The CDR3 DNA reads as TGTGCCAGCAGCTTGGCCATGGGTGTCGTGGACGAGCAGTACTTC. Protein: CASSLAMGVVDEQYF. Full variable domain (outside the CDR3, taken from reference TRBV5-6 and TRBJ2-7): DAGVTQSPTHLIKTRGQQVTLRCSPKSGHDTVSWYQQALGQGPQFIFQYYEEEERQRGNFPDRFSGHQFPNYSSELNVNALLLGDSALYLCASSLAMGVVDEQYFGPGTRLTVT.

This clonotype occurred a few times. The genes are TRBV7-9 and TRBJ2-1, with a tentative D call TRBD1 (5 bases). CDR3 size: 16 residues. Trimming cost V 5 bases and J 1 base, with 15 bases left between them. Germline CDR1 SEHNR, CDR2 FQNEAQ (reference sequence). CDR3 sequence (DNA): TGTGCCAGCAGCCCTCGGGCAGGGCCATCCTACAATGAGCAGTTCTTC. It translates to CASSPRAGPSYNEQFF.

This clonotype was recorded at least ten times. The chain carries TRBV28 and TRBJ1-4; TRBD1 is a possible D gene (6 bases). The length of the CDR3 is 15 residues. Germline V gene sequence: CDR1 MDHEN, CDR2 SYDVKM. V was trimmed by 6 bases and J by 8 bases, leaving 19 bases between them. In DNA form, the CDR3 reads TGTGCCAGCAGACCGGCAGGGGAGTTGTTAGAAAAACTGTTTTTT. The encoded protein is CASRPAGELLEKLFF.

This clonotype has ten or more counts. The rearrangement joins TRBV4-1 to TRBJ1-2; TRBD1 matches at 8 bases. V was clipped by 2 bases and J by 6 bases; unmatched bases: 8. The CDR3 has 15 residues. Germline CDR1 MGHRA, CDR2 YSYEKL. The CDR3 region has the DNA TGCGCCAGCAGCCAAAGCGGACAGGGTCTGGATGGCTACACCTTC. This encodes CASSQSGQGLDGYTF.

The sample holds a few counts of this clonotype. The chain couples TRBV11-1 to TRBJ1-1; D is unresolved. The V end was cut by 7 bases, the J end by 6 bases, with 18 bases between. The CDR3 extends over 14 amino acids. Germline V gene sequence: CDR1 SGHAT, CDR2 FQDESV (reference sequence). DNA for the CDR3: TGTGCCAGCATCCCAGTAGAGGGATCCCCTGAAGCTTTCTTT. It translates to CASIPVEGSPEAFF.

Notes on this clonotype: In this CDR3 the conserved last residue, phenylalanine or tryptophan, is missing, so a read error is likely. The V gene is TRBV20-1, the J gene TRBJ2-1; 13 bases agree with TRBD2. The CDR3 is made up of 15 amino acids. Germline V lookup: CDR1 DFQATT, CDR2 SNEGSKA (reference sequence). Losses at the gene ends were 4 bases for V and 7 bases for J; bases not matched to a gene: 7. The CDR3 spells CSATGLAGVSNEQFY. The CDR3 DNA is TGCAGTGCTACCGGACTAGCGGGAGTTTCGAATGAGCAGTTCTAC.

This clonotype was seen more than once but under ten times. V is TRBV11-3 and J is TRBJ2-3; TRBD2 is a possible D gene (6 bases). With 5 bases removed from V and 5 bases from J, the gap between germline ends came to 11 bases. The CDR3 runs 13 residues. Germline V gene data show CDR1 as SGHNT and CDR2 as YENEEA. In nucleotides, the CDR3 is TGTGCCAGCAGCGGTACAGCGGGAGATACGCAGTATTTT. Its translation is CASSGTAGDTQYF.

CDR3 in amino acids: CASSEFGVGANVLTF. The DNA of the CDR3 is TGTGCCAGCAGTGAATTTGGGGTTGGGGCCAACGTCCTGACTTTC. The chain couples TRBV6-4 to TRBJ2-6, with unresolved D. Trimming took off 3 bases at V and 3 bases at J, with 9 bases between the two ends. Germline V CDR1 and CDR2: MRHNA, SNTAGT. This CDR3 contains 15 residues.

This clonotype was seen repeatedly, ten times or more. The chain uses TRBV12-5 and TRBJ1-2; D gene ambiguous. The V end was cut by 1 base, the J end by 8 bases, with 11 bases between. CDR1 and CDR2 (germline): LGHNT, FRNRAP. The CDR3 is 13 amino acids. In nucleotides, the CDR3 is TGTGCTAGTGGTTTGGACAGCCGATTCGGCTACACCTTC. Translating it yields CASGLDSRFGYTF.

This clonotype was counted at least ten times. The CDR3 nucleotides are TGTGCCAGCAGCCGACAGGGTGTGAACTATGGCTACACCTTC. This gives the protein CASSRQGVNYGYTF. The chain is built from TRBV14 and TRBJ1-2; 7 nucleotides line up with TRBD1. The germline V gene has CDR1 SGHDN and CDR2 FVKESK. Losses at the gene ends were 4 bases for V and 2 bases for J; bases not matched to a gene: 4. The CDR3 loop spans 14 amino acids.

The V gene is TRBV6-5, the J gene TRBJ1-6, with a possible D match to TRBD1 (5 bases). V was pared by 9 bases and J by 0 bases, with 18 bases between. CDR1 is MNHEY and CDR2 is SVGAGI in the germline V gene. The CDR3 spans 17 residues. CDR3 bases: TGTGCCAGAAGTGAAGCTGGACAAATCTCCTATAATTCACCCCTCCACTTT. Translation: CARSEAGQISYNSPLHF.